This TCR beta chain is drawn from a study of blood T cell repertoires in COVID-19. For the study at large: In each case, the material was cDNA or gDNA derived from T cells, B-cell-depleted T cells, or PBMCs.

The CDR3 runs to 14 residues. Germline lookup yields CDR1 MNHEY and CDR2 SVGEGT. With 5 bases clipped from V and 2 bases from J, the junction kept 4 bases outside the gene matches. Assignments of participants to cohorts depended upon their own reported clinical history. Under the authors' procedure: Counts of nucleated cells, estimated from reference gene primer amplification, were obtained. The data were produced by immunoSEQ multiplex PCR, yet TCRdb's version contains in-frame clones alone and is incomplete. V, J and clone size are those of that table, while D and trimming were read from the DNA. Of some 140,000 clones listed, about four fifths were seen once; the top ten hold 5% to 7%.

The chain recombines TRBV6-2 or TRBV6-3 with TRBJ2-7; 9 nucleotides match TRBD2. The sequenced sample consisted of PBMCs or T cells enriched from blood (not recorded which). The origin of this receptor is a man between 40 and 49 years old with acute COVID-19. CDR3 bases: TGTGCCAGCAGTCGACTAGCGGAAACCTACGAGCAGTACTTC. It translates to CASSRLAETYEQYF.